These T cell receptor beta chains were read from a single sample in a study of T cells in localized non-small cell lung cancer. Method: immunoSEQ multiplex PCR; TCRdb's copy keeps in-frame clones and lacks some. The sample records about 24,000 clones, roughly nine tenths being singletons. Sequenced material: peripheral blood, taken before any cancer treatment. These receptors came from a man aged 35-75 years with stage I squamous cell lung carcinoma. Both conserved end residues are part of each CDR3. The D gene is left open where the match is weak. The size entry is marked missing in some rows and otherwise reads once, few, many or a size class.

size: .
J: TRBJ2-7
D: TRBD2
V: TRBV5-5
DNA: TGTGCCAGCAGCTTCCTCCCACTAGCGGGGGAGGGCGAGCAGTACTTC
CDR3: CASSFLPLAGEGEQYF

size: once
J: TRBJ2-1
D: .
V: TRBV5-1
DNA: TGCGCCAGCAGGGTGGACTTCAATGAGCAGTTCTTC
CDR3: CASRVDFNEQFF

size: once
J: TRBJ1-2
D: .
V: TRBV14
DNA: TGTGCCAGCAGCCAAGGGGAGCGACGGGGCTTC
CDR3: CASSQGERRGF

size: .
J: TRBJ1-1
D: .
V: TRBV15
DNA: TGTGCCACCAGCTCCCACCAGGGGAACACTGAAGCTTTCTTT
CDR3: CATSSHQGNTEAFF

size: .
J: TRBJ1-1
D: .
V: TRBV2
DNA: TGTGCCAGCAGTGAAATGGGAAAAGGTGTCGCTTTCTTT
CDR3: CASSEMGKGVAFF

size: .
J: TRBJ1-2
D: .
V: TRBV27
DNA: TGTGCCAGCAGCCTTAGGGGTGGTAATGGCTACACCTTC
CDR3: CASSLRGGNGYTF

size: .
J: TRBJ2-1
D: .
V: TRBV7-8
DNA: TGTGCCAGCAGCTTAGACATATTGGGGGAGCAGTTCTTC
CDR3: CASSLDILGEQFF

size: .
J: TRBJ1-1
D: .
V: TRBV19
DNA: TGTGCCAGTAGCCTCGGACCATACACTGAAGCTTTCTTT
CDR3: CASSLGPYTEAFF

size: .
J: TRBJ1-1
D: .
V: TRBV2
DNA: TGTGCCAGCAGGGGGCCGAACACTGAAGCTTTCTTT
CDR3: CASRGPNTEAFF

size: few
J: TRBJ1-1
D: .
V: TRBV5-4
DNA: TGTGCCAGCAGCTTGGCAGTCTCCCGGGACACTGAAGCTTTCTTT
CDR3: CASSLAVSRDTEAFF

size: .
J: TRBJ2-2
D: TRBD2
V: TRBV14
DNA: TGTGCCAGCAGCGACCGACTAGCGGGATTGACCGGGGAGCTGTTTTTT
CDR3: CASSDRLAGLTGELFF

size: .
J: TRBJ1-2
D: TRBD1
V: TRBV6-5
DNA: TGTGCCAGCAGCCGGGACAGGGGTCGGGGCTACACCTTC
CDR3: CASSRDRGRGYTF

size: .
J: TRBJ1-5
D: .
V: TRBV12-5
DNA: TGTGCTAGTGGTTTGGTACGAGAGGGCAGCAATCAGCCCCAGCATTTT
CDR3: CASGLVREGSNQPQHF

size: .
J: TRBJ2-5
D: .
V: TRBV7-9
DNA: TGTGCCAGCAGCTCCCAGCGGCCACAAGAGACCCAGTACTTC
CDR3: CASSSQRPQETQYF

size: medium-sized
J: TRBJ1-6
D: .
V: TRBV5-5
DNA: TGTGCCAGCAGCTTTGGGGGAATTTCACCCCTCCACTTT
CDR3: CASSFGGISPLHF

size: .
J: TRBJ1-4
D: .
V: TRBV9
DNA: TGTGCCAGCAGCGTAGATTGGGGGAATGAAAAACTGTTTTTT
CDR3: CASSVDWGNEKLFF

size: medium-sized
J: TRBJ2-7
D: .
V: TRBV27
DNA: TGTGCCAGCAGCCCGACAGAACTAGGCGAGCAGTACTTC
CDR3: CASSPTELGEQYF

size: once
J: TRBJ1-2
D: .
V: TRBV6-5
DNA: TGTGCCAGCAGAGCTCCCGGGCGAGGCTACACCTTC
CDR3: CASRAPGRGYTF

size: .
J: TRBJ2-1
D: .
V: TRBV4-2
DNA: TGTGCCAGCAGCCAAGATTCCGGGGGACTGAATTATGAGCAGTTCTTC
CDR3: CASSQDSGGLNYEQFF

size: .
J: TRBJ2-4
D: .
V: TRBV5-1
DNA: TGCGCCAGCAGCTTGGCCTTGGGGGCCAAAAACATTCAGTACTTC
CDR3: CASSLALGAKNIQYF

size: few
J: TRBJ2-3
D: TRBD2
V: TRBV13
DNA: TGTGCCAGCAGCTTAATGGCGGGGGGGGTGGATACGCAGTATTTT
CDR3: CASSLMAGGVDTQYF

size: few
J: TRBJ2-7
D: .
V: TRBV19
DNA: TGTGCCAGTAGTATTTTTGGACAACAGTACTTC
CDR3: CASSIFGQQYF

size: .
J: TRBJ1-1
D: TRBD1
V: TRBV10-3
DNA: TGTGCCATCAGTGAAGGACAGGGGATGAACACTGAAGCTTTCTTT
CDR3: CAISEGQGMNTEAFF

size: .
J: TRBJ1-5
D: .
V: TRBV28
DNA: TGTGCCAGCAGTTTATCTAGACAGCCCCAGCATTTT
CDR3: CASSLSRQPQHF

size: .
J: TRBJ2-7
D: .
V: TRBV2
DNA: TGTGCCTGCGGACTGGGCGGCCAATACGAGCAGTACTTC
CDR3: CACGLGGQYEQYF

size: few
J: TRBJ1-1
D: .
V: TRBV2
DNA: TGTGCCAGCGGGACATCGATGAACACTGAAGCTTTCTTT
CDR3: CASGTSMNTEAFF

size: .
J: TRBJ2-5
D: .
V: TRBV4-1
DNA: TGCGCCAGCAGCCAAGATCCTGAGACCCAGTACTTC
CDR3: CASSQDPETQYF

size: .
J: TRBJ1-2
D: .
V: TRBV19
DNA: TGTGCCAGTAGTATAGGACGGGGATCTAACTATGGCTACACCTTC
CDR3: CASSIGRGSNYGYTF

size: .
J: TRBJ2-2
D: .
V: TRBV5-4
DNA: TGTGCCAGCACCTGGGCCGGGACTGTGAACACCGGGGAGCTGTTTTTT
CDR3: CASTWAGTVNTGELFF

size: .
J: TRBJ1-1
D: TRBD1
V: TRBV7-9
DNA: TGTGCCAGCAGCTTCCGGGACAGGGGAAGGGACACTGAAGCTTTCTTT
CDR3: CASSFRDRGRDTEAFF

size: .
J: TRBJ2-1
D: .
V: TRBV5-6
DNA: TGTGCCAGCAGCAGAATCGCAAATTACAATGAGCAGTTCTTC
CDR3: CASSRIANYNEQFF

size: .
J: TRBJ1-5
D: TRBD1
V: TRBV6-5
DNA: TGTGCCAGCAGTTACGGACAGGGAAATCAGCCCCAGCATTTT
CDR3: CASSYGQGNQPQHF

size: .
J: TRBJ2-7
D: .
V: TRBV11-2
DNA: TGTGCCAGCAGCTTAGCTTCCGACGAGCAGTACTTC
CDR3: CASSLASDEQYF

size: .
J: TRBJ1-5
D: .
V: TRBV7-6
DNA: TGTGCCAGCAGCTCGTATACCGATCAGCCCCAGCATTTT
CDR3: CASSSYTDQPQHF

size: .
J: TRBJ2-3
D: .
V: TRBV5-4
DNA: TGTGCCAGCAGCTTTGTGGGATCAGCTAGCACAGATACGCAGTATTTT
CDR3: CASSFVGSASTDTQYF

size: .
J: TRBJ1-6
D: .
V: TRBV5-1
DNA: TGCGCCAGCAGCTCAGGGGTTTCACCCCTCCACTTT
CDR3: CASSSGVSPLHF

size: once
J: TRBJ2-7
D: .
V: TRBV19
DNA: TGTGCCAGTAGTATAAGCGGGCAGGGGACTTACGAGCAGTACTTC
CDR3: CASSISGQGTYEQYF

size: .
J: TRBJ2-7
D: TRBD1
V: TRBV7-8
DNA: TGTGCCAGCAGCCCCCCGGGACAGGGAACCTACGAGCAGTACTTC
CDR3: CASSPPGQGTYEQYF

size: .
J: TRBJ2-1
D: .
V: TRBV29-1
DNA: TGCAGCTTCTGGGGACCGGACCCAAGCTCCTACAATGAGCAGTTCTTC
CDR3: CSFWGPDPSSYNEQFF

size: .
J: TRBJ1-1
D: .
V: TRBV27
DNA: TGTGCCAGCAGTTTTGTCGCAAATACTGAAGCTTTCTTT
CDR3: CASSFVANTEAFF

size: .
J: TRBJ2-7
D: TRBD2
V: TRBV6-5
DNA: TGTGCCAGCAGTTATGGCCCTAGCGGGGGTTCCTACGAGCAGTACTTC
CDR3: CASSYGPSGGSYEQYF

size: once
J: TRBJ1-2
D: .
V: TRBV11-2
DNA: TGTGCCAGCAGCCTCGCCGGCCGTTATGGCTACACCTTC
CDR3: CASSLAGRYGYTF